This TCR beta chain was captured by sequencing in a study of human T cells and chemical hapten exposure. Study overall: Subjects had 2% DPC placed on roughly 2 cm by roughly 2 cm of upper inner arm skin for sensitization.

Points from the study as a whole: There was alopecia in the donors, so their immune response may differ from that of healthy people. Those TCRs sitting above 1 in 1000 frequency stayed the same with DPC sensitization.

Stated time point: patch test 2, 6 weeks after DPC sensitization. This sample's treatment: therapeutic diphenylcyclopropenone sensitization with weekly scalp DPC. This CDR3 comprises 16 residues. Trimming removed 6 bases from V and 6 bases from J; junction bases left unmatched: 14. CDR1 and CDR2 from the germline V gene are DFQATT and SNEGSKA (reference sequence). In the study's own analysis: Samples had a median of around 94,000 TCRs, ranging roughly 20,000 to 750,000. Each CDR3 protein is one row after TCRdb ran MiXCR on the RACE reads. In this record, the V and J calls reflect TCRdb's handling and not the investigators' own analysis. This table holds around 80,000 distinct CDR3 sequences, 5% to 8.5% found once. Comments on this clonotype: Its antigen is currently unknown.

The sample here was whole blood, taken in connection with sensitization to the hapten diphenylcyclopropenone (DPC). The J gene is TRBJ2-3, the V gene TRBV20-1, with 11 bases aligning to TRBD2. The TCR was taken from a woman in her 30s with alopecia areata. Some clones in this sample may be carry-over from other donors' samples. CDR3 nucleotides: TGCAGTGCCCGGAGGAGTAGCGGGGGGGCAGGGGATACGCAGTATTTT. This encodes CSARRSSGGAGDTQYF.